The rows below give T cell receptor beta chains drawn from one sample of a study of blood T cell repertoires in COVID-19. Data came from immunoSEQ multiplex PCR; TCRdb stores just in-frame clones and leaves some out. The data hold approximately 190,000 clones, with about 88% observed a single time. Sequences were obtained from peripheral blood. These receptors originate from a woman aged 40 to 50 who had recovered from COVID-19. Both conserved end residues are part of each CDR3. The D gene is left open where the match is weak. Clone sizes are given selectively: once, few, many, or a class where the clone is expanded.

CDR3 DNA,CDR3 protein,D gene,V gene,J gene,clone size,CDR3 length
TGTGCCAGCAGTGAGAGAGGGACAGCGGAAGTGGACGAGCAGTACTTC,CASSERGTAEVDEQYF,TRBD1,TRBV6-1,TRBJ2-7,few,16
TGCAGCGTCGCACCCGGGTCCCCCAATCAGCCCCAGCATTTT,CSVAPGSPNQPQHF,-,TRBV29-1,TRBJ1-5,-,14
TGTGCCAGCAGCAAGGTTCCTACAGGGATGAACACTGAAGCTTTCTTT,CASSKVPTGMNTEAFF,-,TRBV5-4,TRBJ1-1,few,16
TGTGCCAGCAGGCCCGAAGCAGGGTACGTCTATGGCTACACCTTC,CASRPEAGYVYGYTF,-,TRBV7-8,TRBJ1-2,-,15
TGTGCCTGGAGTATAAGGGGCGGAGGGTATCAGCCCCAGCATTTT,CAWSIRGGGYQPQHF,-,TRBV30,TRBJ1-5,-,15
TGCGCCAGCACGACCGGGACGGACGGGGGAACGCAGTATTTT,CASTTGTDGGTQYF,-,TRBV5-1,TRBJ2-3,few,14
TGTGCCAGCAGCGTAGGGCAGGGAACGAATGAGCAGTTCTTC,CASSVGQGTNEQFF,-,TRBV9,TRBJ2-1,-,14
TGTGCCAGCAGCCTAGACGGCACTGAAGCTTTCTTT,CASSLDGTEAFF,-,TRBV2,TRBJ1-1,-,12
TGTGCCATCATGACATTATCCTACGAGCAGTACTTC,CAIMTLSYEQYF,-,TRBV10-3,TRBJ2-7,-,12
TGTGCCAGCAGAGGGACAGGGGAGAATGAAAAACTGTTTTTT,CASRGTGENEKLFF,TRBD1,TRBV27,TRBJ1-4,once,14
TGTGCCAGTAGTATTCTTAGCGGGAGCGGCTATGAGCAGTTCTTC,CASSILSGSGYEQFF,TRBD2,TRBV19,TRBJ2-1,-,15
TGTGCCAGTAGTTACCGGGACATTGCTGTCTCTGGGGCCAACGTCCTGACTTTC,CASSYRDIAVSGANVLTF,-,TRBV19,TRBJ2-6,-,18
TGTGCCAGTAGTATACCGGGACAGGGAGGGCGTCGACTGTTTTTT,CASSIPGQGGRRLFF,TRBD1,TRBV19,TRBJ1-4,-,15
TGTGCCAGCTCACCCTCGGTGGGACTTCCCTATGGCTACACCTTC,CASSPSVGLPYGYTF,-,TRBV18,TRBJ1-2,-,15
TGTGCCAGCAGCGCCCTGCAGGGCTCCTATAATTCACCCCTCCACTTT,CASSALQGSYNSPLHF,-,TRBV9,TRBJ1-6,-,16
TGTGCCAGCAGCTTAGTAGCGCTTTCCTACAATGAGCAGTTCTTC,CASSLVALSYNEQFF,-,TRBV7-2,TRBJ2-1,once,15
TGTGCCAGCAGCTTAGAAACACACCCCGGGGAGACCCAGTACTTC,CASSLETHPGETQYF,-,TRBV7-6,TRBJ2-5,-,15
TGTGCCATCAGTGATTGGACAGCCAAGAGCGACTATGGCTACACCTTC,CAISDWTAKSDYGYTF,-,TRBV10-3,TRBJ1-2,-,16
TGTGCCAGCAGCTTAGTAGAGGGGGTAGAAGATACGCAGTATTTT,CASSLVEGVEDTQYF,-,TRBV7-6,TRBJ2-3,-,15
TGTGCCAGCAGACCGGGACAGGGGACCTACAATGAGCAGTTCTTC,CASRPGQGTYNEQFF,TRBD1,TRBV28,TRBJ2-1,-,15
TGCGCCAGCAGCCCACGGGACAGAGGGCAAGAGACCCAGTACTTC,CASSPRDRGQETQYF,TRBD1,TRBV5-1,TRBJ2-5,-,15
TGCGCCAGCAGCCAAGAACGGACCGGGGAGCTGTTTTTT,CASSQERTGELFF,-,TRBV4-1,TRBJ2-2,-,13
TGTGCCAGCAGCCCCCGTCTAGGGGATTCCGGCTACGAGCAGTACTTC,CASSPRLGDSGYEQYF,-,TRBV3-1/TRBV3-2,TRBJ2-7,-,16
TGTGCCAGCAGCTTCGCCGGGGACACCTTGGACTATGGCTACACCTTC,CASSFAGDTLDYGYTF,-,TRBV13,TRBJ1-2,-,16
TGTGCCATCAGTGGCGGGACTACTGGTCTAGATACGCAGTATTTT,CAISGGTTGLDTQYF,TRBD2,TRBV10-3,TRBJ2-3,-,15
TGCGCCAGCAGCGGAGGGGCGCTCACAGATACGCAGTATTTT,CASSGGALTDTQYF,-,TRBV5-1,TRBJ2-3,-,14
TGTGCTAGTGGTTTGTTGTACGTTATTGAGGCGGGTGACACTGAAGCTTTCTTT,CASGLLYVIEAGDTEAFF,-,TRBV12-5,TRBJ1-1,once,18
TGTGCCAGCAGCTCACCGGACAGGGAGAACACCGGGGAGCTGTTTTTT,CASSSPDRENTGELFF,TRBD1,TRBV11-3,TRBJ2-2,-,16